This is a list of T cell receptor beta chains from one sample in a study of Graves' ophthalmopathy and Graves' hyperthyroidism. Via MiXCR, TCRdb re-called the multiplex PCR reads, giving one row per CDR3 protein. The sample carries some 1.1 million distinct CDR3 sequences, roughly two fifths recorded once. Sequencing was carried out using peripheral blood or thyroid tissue (not recorded which). These receptors came from an adult man with Graves' hyperthyroidism. CDR3s include the opening cysteine and the closing phenylalanine or tryptophan. The D gene is left open where the match is weak. Rows may omit the clone size; those that give it use once, few, many or a size class.

d_gene: TRBD2; abundance: .; j_gene: TRBJ2-5; v_gene: TRBV12-3/TRBV12-4; CDR3nt: TGTGCCAGCATGCCGCGTCTAGCGGCCCAAGAGACCCAGTACTTC; CDR3aa: CASMPRLAAQETQYF
d_gene: .; abundance: many; j_gene: TRBJ2-2; v_gene: TRBV19; CDR3nt: TGTGCCAGTAGCGATGGCGGGTACAACACCGGGGAGCTGTTTTTT; CDR3aa: CASSDGGYNTGELFF
d_gene: .; abundance: .; j_gene: TRBJ2-7; v_gene: TRBV5-1; CDR3nt: TGCGCCAGCAGCTCCCGGAACCGCCGCTCCTACGAGCAGTACTTC; CDR3aa: CASSSRNRRSYEQYF
d_gene: TRBD2; abundance: many; j_gene: TRBJ2-7; v_gene: TRBV20-1; CDR3nt: TGCAGTGCTAGTACTAGCGGGAGTAGGAACGAGCAGTACTTC; CDR3aa: CSASTSGSRNEQYF
d_gene: .; abundance: .; j_gene: TRBJ2-2; v_gene: TRBV5-1; CDR3nt: TGCGCCAGCAGCTTGGTTAGCGACGCGAACACCGGGGAGCTGTTTTTT; CDR3aa: CASSLVSDANTGELFF
d_gene: .; abundance: .; j_gene: TRBJ2-7; v_gene: TRBV10-2; CDR3nt: TGCGCCAGCAGTGCCCATGGCGGTGTCGGGGAGCAGTACTTC; CDR3aa: CASSAHGGVGEQYF
d_gene: .; abundance: many; j_gene: TRBJ2-2; v_gene: TRBV19; CDR3nt: TGTGCCAGCCAAGAGGTCCTCCTCTTGCCAAACACCGGGGAGCTGTTTTTT; CDR3aa: CASQEVLLLPNTGELFF
d_gene: TRBD1; abundance: few; j_gene: TRBJ1-1; v_gene: TRBV12-3/TRBV12-4; CDR3nt: TGTGCCAGCAGTGATCTGGGCCGAACAGGGGGCACTGAAGCTTTCTTT; CDR3aa: CASSDLGRTGGTEAFF
d_gene: TRBD2; abundance: .; j_gene: TRBJ2-5; v_gene: TRBV7-9; CDR3nt: TGTGCCAGCAGCCACGGGACTAGCGGGGGGGCTCAAGAGACCCAGTACTTC; CDR3aa: CASSHGTSGGAQETQYF
d_gene: .; abundance: once; j_gene: TRBJ2-7; v_gene: TRBV2; CDR3nt: TGTGCCAGCGGGTCCCCATCGGGACAGTACTTC; CDR3aa: CASGSPSGQYF
d_gene: TRBD1; abundance: .; j_gene: TRBJ1-6; v_gene: TRBV12-3/TRBV12-4; CDR3nt: TGTGCCAGCACCATAGGACAGGGTGGCAATCAGCCCCTCCACTTT; CDR3aa: CASTIGQGGNQPLHF
d_gene: .; abundance: .; j_gene: TRBJ2-7; v_gene: TRBV10-2; CDR3nt: TGTGCCAGCAGTTACACAACAGGGAGAAACTACGAGCAGTACTTC; CDR3aa: CASSYTTGRNYEQYF
d_gene: .; abundance: few; j_gene: TRBJ2-5; v_gene: TRBV10-2; CDR3nt: TGCGCCAGCAGTGAGTCATCGGGGGAGAGGCGAGAGACCCAGTACTTC; CDR3aa: CASSESSGERRETQYF
d_gene: .; abundance: few; j_gene: TRBJ1-2; v_gene: TRBV30; CDR3nt: TGTGCCTGGAGTCCGGGGGGAGGTGGCTACACCTTC; CDR3aa: CAWSPGGGGYTF
d_gene: .; abundance: .; j_gene: TRBJ1-1; v_gene: TRBV5-6; CDR3nt: TGTGCCAGCAGCTTGTGGGGTGCGGGCTCTGAAGCTTTCTTT; CDR3aa: CASSLWGAGSEAFF
d_gene: TRBD1; abundance: few; j_gene: TRBJ2-2; v_gene: TRBV13; CDR3nt: TGTGCCAGCAGCCGGGACAGGGATCCCACCGGGGAGCTGTTTTTT; CDR3aa: CASSRDRDPTGELFF
d_gene: TRBD1; abundance: .; j_gene: TRBJ2-2; v_gene: TRBV5-5; CDR3nt: TGTGCCAGCAGCTTTGAGGGTAGAGGACAGGGTCGTTACGCCGGGGAGCTGTTTTTT; CDR3aa: CASSFEGRGQGRYAGELFF
d_gene: .; abundance: .; j_gene: TRBJ1-1; v_gene: TRBV7-8; CDR3nt: TGTGCCGGCAGCCCGACGCCCCGGGGTGCTTTCTTT; CDR3aa: CAGSPTPRGAFF
d_gene: TRBD2; abundance: .; j_gene: TRBJ2-2; v_gene: TRBV7-9; CDR3nt: TGTGCCAGCAGCCGCACTAGCGGGAGGGCCTTAGCCGGGGAGCTGTTTTTT; CDR3aa: CASSRTSGRALAGELFF
d_gene: .; abundance: many; j_gene: TRBJ1-5; v_gene: TRBV7-9; CDR3nt: TGTGCCAGCAGCTTGCCAGGGGTTGAGCAGCCCCAGCATTTT; CDR3aa: CASSLPGVEQPQHF
d_gene: TRBD2; abundance: few; j_gene: TRBJ2-5; v_gene: TRBV27; CDR3nt: TGTGCCAGCAGGCGAGCGGGAGGGCAAGAGACCCAGTACTTC; CDR3aa: CASRRAGGQETQYF
d_gene: TRBD2; abundance: .; j_gene: TRBJ2-5; v_gene: TRBV20-1; CDR3nt: TGCAGTGCTAGGGATCCTTTTGGGACTAGCGGCCCCCAAAGGACCCAGTACTTC; CDR3aa: CSARDPFGTSGPQRTQYF
d_gene: .; abundance: few; j_gene: TRBJ1-4; v_gene: TRBV20-1; CDR3nt: TGCAGTGCTAGAGTTGGGTGGAGGGGAGGGGAAAAACTGTTTTTT; CDR3aa: CSARVGWRGGEKLFF
d_gene: .; abundance: .; j_gene: TRBJ1-1; v_gene: TRBV6-5; CDR3nt: TGTGGCAGCAGTTCGACACTAAACACTGAAGCTTTCTTT; CDR3aa: CGSSSTLNTEAFF
d_gene: .; abundance: .; j_gene: TRBJ2-2; v_gene: TRBV5-6; CDR3nt: TGTGCCAGCAGCCCGGAGACGGCGGGCGGAAACACCGGGGAGCTGTTTTTT; CDR3aa: CASSPETAGGNTGELFF
d_gene: TRBD1; abundance: .; j_gene: TRBJ1-6; v_gene: TRBV7-8; CDR3nt: TGTGCCAGCAGCCAAAGGGACAGTTCCTATGATTCACCCCTCCACTTT; CDR3aa: CASSQRDSSYDSPLHF
d_gene: TRBD1; abundance: few; j_gene: TRBJ1-1; v_gene: TRBV7-8; CDR3nt: TGTGCCAGCAGCCCCGGGGACAGGACCACTGAAGCTTTCTTT; CDR3aa: CASSPGDRTTEAFF
d_gene: TRBD1; abundance: many; j_gene: TRBJ2-2; v_gene: TRBV15; CDR3nt: TGTGCCACCAGCATTATATCCCTTAGGACAGGGGGCGCGAGCCGGGAGCTGTTTTTT; CDR3aa: CATSIISLRTGGASRELFF
d_gene: .; abundance: many; j_gene: TRBJ1-6; v_gene: TRBV2; CDR3nt: TGTGCCAGCAAGGGCGAGAGCTCCTATAATTCACCCCTCCACTTT; CDR3aa: CASKGESSYNSPLHF
d_gene: .; abundance: many; j_gene: TRBJ1-5; v_gene: TRBV29-1; CDR3nt: TGCAGCGGCCAAAACAGGAATCAGCCCCAGCATTTT; CDR3aa: CSGQNRNQPQHF
d_gene: .; abundance: many; j_gene: TRBJ1-1; v_gene: TRBV9; CDR3nt: TGTGCCAGCAGCGCCGGTTTGAACACTGAAGCTTTCTTT; CDR3aa: CASSAGLNTEAFF
d_gene: .; abundance: few; j_gene: TRBJ1-1; v_gene: TRBV5-4; CDR3nt: TGTGCCAGCAGAGCCCTTGACAGGCCGAACACTGAAGCTTTCTTT; CDR3aa: CASRALDRPNTEAFF
d_gene: .; abundance: .; j_gene: TRBJ1-5; v_gene: TRBV4-3; CDR3nt: TGCGCCAGCAGCCAAGCAGACAGCAATCAGCCCCAGCATTTT; CDR3aa: CASSQADSNQPQHF
d_gene: TRBD1; abundance: many; j_gene: TRBJ1-4; v_gene: TRBV2; CDR3nt: TGTGCCAGCAGTGAAGCGCAATTGGCCGGGACAGGGAACGAAAAACTGTTTTTT; CDR3aa: CASSEAQLAGTGNEKLFF
d_gene: .; abundance: .; j_gene: TRBJ2-7; v_gene: TRBV12-3/TRBV12-4; CDR3nt: TGTGCCAGCAGCACCCGACGACGGGGGACGGCATACGAGCAGTACTTC; CDR3aa: CASSTRRRGTAYEQYF
d_gene: TRBD1; abundance: few; j_gene: TRBJ2-7; v_gene: TRBV7-9; CDR3nt: TGTGCCAGCAGCGGGACAGGGTCCGGGGAGCTGTACTTC; CDR3aa: CASSGTGSGELYF
d_gene: .; abundance: many; j_gene: TRBJ2-7; v_gene: TRBV25-1; CDR3nt: TGTGCCAGCAGTGAATATGTGGCTAGCAACGAGCAGTACTTC; CDR3aa: CASSEYVASNEQYF
d_gene: TRBD1; abundance: few; j_gene: TRBJ2-2; v_gene: TRBV5-4; CDR3nt: TGTGCCAGCAGTATTGGACAGGGGAACTTGGCCGGGGAGCTGTTTTTT; CDR3aa: CASSIGQGNLAGELFF
d_gene: TRBD1; abundance: .; j_gene: TRBJ1-1; v_gene: TRBV11-2; CDR3nt: TGTGCCAGCCACCCCGGGACAGGGATGAACACTGAAGCTTTCTTT; CDR3aa: CASHPGTGMNTEAFF
d_gene: TRBD2; abundance: many; j_gene: TRBJ2-2; v_gene: TRBV20-1; CDR3nt: TGCAGTGCTAGACTAGCGGGAGATGTGTACACCGGGGAGCTGTTTTTT; CDR3aa: CSARLAGDVYTGELFF
d_gene: TRBD1; abundance: .; j_gene: TRBJ2-3; v_gene: TRBV7-6; CDR3nt: TGTGCCAGCAGCTTAGTGGGACAGGGGAGCAGAGATACGCAGTATTTT; CDR3aa: CASSLVGQGSRDTQYF
d_gene: TRBD2; abundance: few; j_gene: TRBJ2-7; v_gene: TRBV4-1; CDR3nt: TGCGCCAGTCGCGTTCTAGCGGTCGCCTCCTACGAGCAGTACTTC; CDR3aa: CASRVLAVASYEQYF
d_gene: .; abundance: .; j_gene: TRBJ2-5; v_gene: TRBV5-1; CDR3nt: TGCGCCAGCAGCTTGAGCAGGGGCAATCGGGAGACCCAGTACTTC; CDR3aa: CASSLSRGNRETQYF
d_gene: .; abundance: .; j_gene: TRBJ2-3; v_gene: TRBV25-1; CDR3nt: TGTGCCAGCAGACCTCGTCGGGAAGATACGCAGTATTTT; CDR3aa: CASRPRREDTQYF
d_gene: .; abundance: few; j_gene: TRBJ1-5; v_gene: TRBV4-1; CDR3nt: TGCGCCAGCAGCCAAGTAGGAGCGGATCAGCCCCAGCATTTT; CDR3aa: CASSQVGADQPQHF
d_gene: .; abundance: few; j_gene: TRBJ1-1; v_gene: TRBV28; CDR3nt: TGTGCCAGCAGTACCGGGGGACGGATGAACACTGAAGCTTTCTTT; CDR3aa: CASSTGGRMNTEAFF
d_gene: .; abundance: once; j_gene: TRBJ2-2; v_gene: TRBV2; CDR3nt: TGTGCCAGCATCCCACTCCCCGGGGAGCTGTTTTTT; CDR3aa: CASIPLPGELFF
d_gene: .; abundance: many; j_gene: TRBJ2-7; v_gene: TRBV5-1; CDR3nt: TGCGCCAGCAGCTTGACAGGGTCGCTCACCTACGAGCAGTACTTC; CDR3aa: CASSLTGSLTYEQYF
d_gene: TRBD1; abundance: .; j_gene: TRBJ1-1; v_gene: TRBV7-8; CDR3nt: TGTGCCAGCAGCCAGGGACAGGGGCGTGAAGCTTTCTTT; CDR3aa: CASSQGQGREAFF